The entry below gives a single T cell receptor (beta chain) sequence along with its context. Which antigen it targets is not known. No quality values exist for individual bases; no much larger clone is one base distant. Genomic DNA was isolated from the sorted cells so that the TCRbeta CDR3 region could be sequenced. The immunoSEQ Assay was used for sequencing of TCRbeta CDR3 regions. Imported from immuneACCESS, the table was reduced by TCRdb to in-frame sequences with V and J called. These copies leave out some clones; in studies compared against another copy, an unresolved V gene accounts for under half, and the cause of the remainder is not known. Here the sample has about 88,000 clones; around 85% occur a single time. Jointly, the top ten make up roughly 0.22% of the sample. This entry is derived from a study of OX40 agonist ivuxolimab in advanced cancers. Regarding the complete study: Ivuxolimab was an agonistic, fully human IgG2 monoclonal antibody directed against OX40 (CD134), a costimulatory receptor. Intravenous ivuxolimab was administered to patients every 2 weeks at six dose levels: 0.01, 0.1, 0.3, 1.5, 3 and 10 mg/kg. Of the 50 to 55 patients in dose escalation, about 19 had hepatocellular carcinoma, some 15 had melanoma, 9 had renal cell carcinoma and 9 had head and neck cancer. In the dose-escalation cohort, around four fifths of patients were male, and the mean age was around 65 years with a range of roughly 23 to 79. Prior anti-PD-1, anti-PD-L1 or anti-CTLA-4 therapy was permitted, and approximately 39% of dose-escalation patients had received checkpoint inhibitors. Partial responses were achieved by three dose-escalation patients, of whom one had hepatocellular carcinoma and two had cutaneous melanoma. Peripheral TCRbeta sequencing aimed to test whether ivuxolimab altered TCR sequence diversity and caused clonal T-cell expansion. The paper covers the monotherapy dose-escalation part of the phase I ivuxolimab trial, which included N of about 50 patients. Beyond this particular receptor, the publication reports: At doses of 0.1 to 3.0 mg/kg, clonal expansion of both CD4+ and CD8+ T cells in blood was seen between baseline and week 6. Which antigens the clonally expanded peripheral T cells were specific for was not determined. Low levels of normalized T-cell clonal expansion were also seen in some patients who did not respond. In the 0.1-3.0 mg/kg groups, partial responders had among the lowest normalized peripheral clonal expansion, particularly in CD8+ T cells. After ivuxolimab, expanded clones were on average more numerous among CD8+ T cells than among CD4+ T cells.

Reading from cysteine to phenylalanine, the CDR3 counts 12 amino acids. Kept here is only the CDR3 DNA, which spans 36 bases and is read in frame from base 1. Deletion took 5 bases off V and 6 bases off J, with a span of 11 bases between the germline ends. In the germline V gene, CDR1 corresponds to ENHRY and CDR2 to SYGVKD. Patients with a history of autoimmune disease or receiving systemic immunosuppression were excluded from the trial. Peripheral blood for TCR sequencing was collected from all dose cohorts at baseline, on cycle 4 day 1, and on cycle 7 day 1. Samples were obtained from an open-label, multicenter, first-in-human phase I dose-escalation trial of ivuxolimab. Adults with locally advanced or metastatic melanoma, renal cell carcinoma, hepatocellular carcinoma or head and neck squamous cell carcinoma were enrolled in the trial. Before TCR sequencing, CD4+ and CD8+ T cells were separately sorted from peripheral blood.

Sequences were derived from CD4+ or CD8+ T cells sorted from blood, sampled in a trial of the OX40 agonist ivuxolimab. This sequence originates from an adult with an advanced solid tumor such as melanoma, head and neck, liver or kidney cancer. The chain employs TRBV10-3 and TRBJ2-7; the D gene is possibly TRBD1, with 6 bases matching. Here the CDR3 is given as CAISPQGSEQYF. The sequence in DNA is TGTGCCATCAGTCCCCAGGGGAGCGAGCAGTACTTC.